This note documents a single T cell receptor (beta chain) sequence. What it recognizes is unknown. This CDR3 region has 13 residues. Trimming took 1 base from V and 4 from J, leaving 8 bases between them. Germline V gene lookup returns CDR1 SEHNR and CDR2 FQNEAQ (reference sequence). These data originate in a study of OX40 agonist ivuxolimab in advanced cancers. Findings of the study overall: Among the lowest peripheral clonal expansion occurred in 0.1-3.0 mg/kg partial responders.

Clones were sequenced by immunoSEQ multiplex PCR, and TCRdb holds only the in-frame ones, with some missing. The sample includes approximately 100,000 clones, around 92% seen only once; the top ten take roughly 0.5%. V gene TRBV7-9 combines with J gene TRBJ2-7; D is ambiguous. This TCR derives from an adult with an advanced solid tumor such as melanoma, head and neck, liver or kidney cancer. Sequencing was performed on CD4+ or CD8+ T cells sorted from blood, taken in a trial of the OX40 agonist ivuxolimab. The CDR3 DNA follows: TGTGCCAGCAGCTTAGAAGGGCCGTACGAGCAGTACTTC. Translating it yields CASSLEGPYEQYF.